The 2 T cell receptor beta chains given below trace back to one sample, sequenced in a study of vaccination and CD4 T cells after COVID-19. Scientists ran DNA taken from cultured CD4+ T cells through the Oncomine TCR Beta short-read assay for sequencing. One entry per CDR3 protein results from TCRdb running MiXCR on the PCR reads. The sample lists some 14,000 distinct CDR3 sequences, nearly 35% occurring once. Regarding treatment: roughly 11-day PBMC culture with coronavirus spike peptide pools or control peptides (ViraFEST assay). Antigens of these TCRs are unknown. The sample consisted of cultured CD4+ T cells from blood. These receptor sequences come from a human donor with COVID-19.

The rearrangement joins TRBV12-3 or TRBV12-4 to TRBJ2-5; 7 nucleotides align to TRBD2. Trimming removed 1 base from V and 3 bases from J; junction bases left unmatched: 2. The CDR3 consists of 14 residues. The CDR3 nucleotides are TGTGCCAGCAGTTTAGTCGGGGGGAAAGAGACCCAGTACTTC. Protein: CASSLVGGKETQYF.

The chain links TRBV11-3 to TRBJ2-2; D may be TRBD2 (5 bases). CDR1 is SGHNT and CDR2 is YENEEA in the germline V gene. This CDR3 region has 17 residues. Between the trimmed V and J ends, which lost 5 bases and 0 bases, there was a span of 16 bases. This CDR3 reads CASSRSSGFANTGELFF. In nucleotides, the CDR3 is TGTGCCAGCAGCAGAAGCAGCGGTTTCGCGAACACCGGGGAGCTGTTTTTT. Combining the CDR3 with reference TRBV11-3 and TRBJ2-2 gives the whole variable domain EAGVVQSPRYKIIEKKQPVAFWCNPISGHNTLYWYLQNLGQGPELLIRYENEEAVDDSQLPKDRFSAERLKGVDSTLKIQPAELGDSAVYLCASSRSSGFANTGELFFGEGSRLTVL.